A selection of T cell receptor beta chains follows, all from one sample in a study of brain T cells in children with intractable seizures. Here immunoSEQ multiplex PCR was the method, and the copy in TCRdb shows in-frame clones only, minus some. The top ten clones hold approximately 24% of a sample with around 80,000 clones, around nine tenths of them seen once. This sample comprised peripheral blood, obtained at surgery. The receptors originated from a girl aged 2 to 10 with Rasmussen encephalitis and intractable seizures. Both conserved end residues are trimmed from each CDR3. Clone sizes are given selectively: once, few, many, or a class where the clone is expanded.

clone size,V gene,CDR3 protein
.,TRBV5-5,ASSSGTTGNTIY
.,TRBV28,ASSLWRADTQY
once,TRBV2,ASKGQYYEQY
.,TRBV18,ASSPTGLEKLF
.,TRBV27,ASRANDEQF
few,TRBV4-2,ASSPPGQRYNEQF
.,TRBV24-1,ATSDAGTGNRQKLF
.,TRBV10-3,ATSGEANEQF
.,TRBV30,AWTGTSGKNTGELF
.,TRBV2,ASSEERGSSGANVLT
.,TRBV24-1,ATSVGTGAYNEQF
.,TRBV4-1,ASSLRGGSEAEQF
.,TRBV6-1,ASSEAVLRQGFRETQY
.,TRBV2,ASSEIRASGGYEQY
.,TRBV5-6,ASSQINTGYEETQY
.,TRBV7-9,ASSLRRLAPDEQF
.,TRBV27,ASSLSGLNSPLH
.,TRBV28,ASSPGLQETQY
.,TRBV7-9,ASSPGGREKLF
.,TRBV5-1,ASSFRAGEDNEQF
.,TRBV30,AWSEPGTGIAYEQY
.,TRBV27,ASSQNGETQY
.,TRBV19,ASSITPGALNGYT
.,TRBV12-5,ASGLEAGQPQH
.,TRBV2,ASSEGSRKPQH
.,TRBV29-1,SVGVGVGYT
.,TRBV3-1/TRBV3-2,ASRNTDRNSEAF
.,TRBV12-5,ASGPASDTEAF
.,TRBV6-1,ASSEGGTSTDTQY
.,TRBV5-1,ASSFGRGTETQY
.,TRBV15,ATSRDRSYEQY
.,TRBV5-1,ASSLGQGYPQETQY
.,TRBV6-5,ASPKGETIYGYT
.,TRBV7-2,ASRPTGSADTQY
.,TRBV19,ASSLERGAGLNQPQH
.,TRBV7-9,ASSLESGTTYEQY
.,TRBV10-2,ASSGLGQGNTEAF
.,TRBV7-3,ASSPTSGSIEQY
.,TRBV9,ASSRTRGGLEQY
.,TRBV6-5,ASSYSPSGGNEQF
.,TRBV19,ASSSSQGDNSPLH
once,TRBV19,ASKGRNEQY
.,TRBV2,ASRLSPTYEQY
.,TRBV11-1,ASSGEGVEAF
.,TRBV29-1,SGQGSDGYT
.,TRBV25-1,ASSVLGTEAF
.,TRBV7-6,ASSLGGQGDHEQY
.,TRBV6-5,ASLGQGAIYGYT
.,TRBV10-2,ASSANDRFQETQY
.,TRBV28,ASSLEGGRTQY
once,TRBV6-1,ASSEERGVAGF